This TCR beta chain derives from a study of blood T cells in healthy people across ages. Overall study results and limits: Possibly, changes in expanded clonotypes were confounded because donor CMV status was unknown.

This clonotype appeared a few times. Its antigen is still unknown. Looked up from germline, CDR1 is SGHTA and CDR2 is FQGTGA. V was trimmed by 3 bases and J by 0 bases, leaving 10 bases between them. The CDR3 is 15 residues long. Next came a second PCR, run for about 7 to 12 cycles, which used a sample-barcoded 5' primer along with a J-beta primer mix. Each TCR beta cDNA got a 12-nucleotide random molecular identifier. TCRdb itself ran the 5' RACE reads through MiXCR, one entry per CDR3 protein. The sample gives fewer than 950,000 distinct CDR3 sequences, 53% of which show up once; 41% is in the top ten.

This rearrangement joins TRBV7-3 to TRBJ2-3, with D perhaps TRBD1 (7 bases). This receptor was obtained from a man aged 80 or over in good health. The sample comprised blood. As DNA, the CDR3 is TGTGCCAGCAGCTTCCAGGGGGGAAGCACAGATACGCAGTATTTT. Residues: CASSFQGGSTDTQYF.